Listed below are T cell receptor beta chains from one sample, sequenced in a study of shared clonotypes between healthy human individuals. Sequenced by immunoSEQ multiplex PCR; TCRdb stores in-frame clones only, minus some. The repertoire has around 990,000 clones, 77% of them found once; the top ten carry 0.85% to 1%. Input material: memory CD4+ T cells from PBMCs. Every receptor here comes from a man between 18 and 29 years old in good health. Some clones in this sample may be carry-over from other donors' samples. CDR3s include the opening cysteine and the closing phenylalanine or tryptophan. D genes are given only for firm matches. A clone size is listed for some rows: how often the clone was seen (once, few, many), or a class if it is expanded.

J gene	V gene	clone size	D gene	CDR3 DNA	CDR3 protein
TRBJ1-1	TRBV7-9	once	.	TGTGCCAGCAGCTTAGTAGCCGGGGATGTTTTCTTT	CASSLVAGDVFF
TRBJ2-2	TRBV6-4	.	TRBD1	TGTGCCAGCAGACTTGGACAGGGTATGACCGGGGAGCTGTTTTTT	CASRLGQGMTGELFF
TRBJ2-5	TRBV5-4	.	.	TGTGCCACCACATCTGGCCAGGAGACCCAGTACTTC	CATTSGQETQYF
TRBJ1-1	TRBV30	few	.	TGTGCCTGGACACCTGCCGGGCTGAATGAAGCTTTCTTT	CAWTPAGLNEAFF
TRBJ1-2	TRBV15	.	.	TGTGCCACCAGCAGAGATGTAACAGGCGACTATGGCTACACCTTC	CATSRDVTGDYGYTF
TRBJ2-3	TRBV10-2	.	.	TGCGCCAGCAGTGGGCTAGCCCGCCCAGATACGCAGTATTTT	CASSGLARPDTQYF
TRBJ2-2	TRBV28	.	.	TGTGCCAGCAGTTTAGGGTTAGGGCGGACCGGGGAGCTGTTTTTT	CASSLGLGRTGELFF
TRBJ2-3	TRBV29-1	.	.	TGCAGCGTTTGCCCCGGGTCGGCAGATACGCAGTATTTT	CSVCPGSADTQYF
TRBJ1-2	TRBV2	.	TRBD1	TGTGCCAGCAGTGAATTGCAGTGGGACAGGGGTTATGGCTACACCTTC	CASSELQWDRGYGYTF
TRBJ1-2	TRBV28	.	.	TGTGCCAGCAGTCCCGCAGCAGGGTCAAACTATGGCTACACCTTC	CASSPAAGSNYGYTF
TRBJ2-7	TRBV7-2	.	.	TGTGCCAGCAGCCGAGGGATCGGCTACGAGCAGTACTTC	CASSRGIGYEQYF
TRBJ1-5	TRBV19	.	TRBD1	TGTGCCAGTACCCCCGTGGACAGGGGGCTGTTCAATCAGCCCCAGCATTTT	CASTPVDRGLFNQPQHF
TRBJ2-2	TRBV28	once	.	TGTGCCAGCAGTTTATCCTTTGGGCCCCGGAACACCGGGGAGCTGTTTTTT	CASSLSFGPRNTGELFF
TRBJ2-3	TRBV5-4	.	TRBD2	TGTGCCAGCAGCGGAGCGGGAGGGCCCGCAGATACGCAGTATTTT	CASSGAGGPADTQYF
TRBJ2-1	TRBV5-1	.	.	TGCGCCAGCAGCTTAGGGGGGGCCTCCTACAATGAGCAGTTCTTC	CASSLGGASYNEQFF
TRBJ2-7	TRBV27	.	.	TGTGCCAGCAGTGCCCATAGGGCGAGCTACGAGCAGTACTTC	CASSAHRASYEQYF
TRBJ2-7	TRBV2	.	.	TGTGCCAGCCGGGACACTTCCTACGAGCAGTACTTC	CASRDTSYEQYF
TRBJ2-7	TRBV15	.	TRBD1	TGTGCCACCAGCAGAGATCACCGGGACAGAAACTACGAGCAGTACTTC	CATSRDHRDRNYEQYF
TRBJ2-2	TRBV28	.	.	TGTGCCAGCAGTAGACAGGGAAGGGAGGCCGGGGAGCTGTTTTTT	CASSRQGREAGELFF
TRBJ2-7	TRBV7-2	.	.	TGTGCCAGCAGCTTCCTCAGCCGTGCAGCCTACGAGCAGTACTTC	CASSFLSRAAYEQYF
TRBJ2-7	TRBV28	.	.	TGTGCCAGCATCTCGGGGTCCTACGAGCAGTACTTC	CASISGSYEQYF
TRBJ2-1	TRBV2	many	.	TGTGCCAGCAGTGAATACTCCTACAATGAGCAGTTCTTC	CASSEYSYNEQFF
TRBJ2-1	TRBV4-1	.	TRBD2	TGCGCCAGCAGCCAAGTAATTACCCGGACTAGCGGGAGCTACAATGAGCAGTTCTTC	CASSQVITRTSGSYNEQFF
TRBJ2-2	TRBV2	few	.	TGTGCCACCTCCCGCGAGGCCGGGGAGCTGTTTTTT	CATSREAGELFF
TRBJ2-7	TRBV27	once	.	TGTGCCAGCAGTTTTGGTCGCAGGGGGGACTCCTACGAGCAGTACTTC	CASSFGRRGDSYEQYF
TRBJ1-4	TRBV5-1	.	.	TGCGCCAGCAGCTTGGAGGGCAGAACTAATGAAAAACTGTTTTTT	CASSLEGRTNEKLFF
TRBJ2-7	TRBV5-1	.	.	TGCGCCAGCAGCTTGGAAGGCGGGATCGCAGGGGCCTTC	CASSLEGGIAGAF
TRBJ1-1	TRBV10-3	few	.	TGTGCCAGTATACAGGGTCGAGTATGGAACACTGAAGCTTTCTTT	CASIQGRVWNTEAFF
TRBJ1-1	TRBV6-5	few	TRBD1	TGTGCCAGCAGTTATCTCCGACAGGGGGAAGCTTTCTTT	CASSYLRQGEAFF
TRBJ1-4	TRBV7-9	.	TRBD1	TGTGCCAGCAGCGCCGGACAGGGAACTAATGAAAAACTGTTTTTT	CASSAGQGTNEKLFF
TRBJ1-1	TRBV4-2	.	.	TGTGCCAGCAGCCGCGCGGGGGGGTCTGAAGCGAACACTGAAGCTTTCTTT	CASSRAGGSEANTEAFF
TRBJ2-7	TRBV6-5	few	.	TGTGCCAGCGGAGGGCGTAGAGGTACCATATCCGAGCAGTACTTC	CASGGRRGTISEQYF